The 2 T cell receptor beta chains below all came from one sample that was sequenced in a study of PD-L1 blockade in urothelial cancer. The assay was immunoSEQ multiplex PCR, and TCRdb's table has in-frame clones only and misses some. Among about 63,000 clones listed, about four fifths were seen once. Documented time point: pretreatment peripheral blood. Here the sequenced sample was PBMCs, taken around atezolizumab (anti-PD-L1) treatment. The source of these receptors is a man in his 70s with urothelial cancer.

V and J are TRBV27 and TRBJ2-1; the D gene is possibly TRBD2 (5 bases). Germline loops: CDR1 MNHEY, CDR2 SMNVEV (reference sequence). This CDR3 contains 16 residues. Trimming removed 5 bases at V and 6 bases at J, with 20 bases between. This CDR3 is CASSPNRGAFPNEQFF. CDR3 sequence (DNA): TGTGCCAGCAGTCCTAACCGGGGAGCCTTCCCCAATGAGCAGTTCTTC.

This rearrangement joins TRBV4-2 to TRBJ2-3; possible D gene TRBD2, 5 bases. This CDR3 contains 14 residues. Trimming removed 0 bases at V and 6 bases at J, with 10 bases between. Looked up from germline, CDR1 is LGHNA and CDR2 is YNFKEQ. This CDR3 is CASSQDRGSDTQYF. The CDR3 coding sequence is TGTGCCAGCAGCCAAGATAGAGGGTCCGATACGCAGTATTTT.